This T cell receptor (beta chain) was found in a study of cytomegalovirus exposure and HLA in healthy donors. V shed 4 bases, J shed 3 bases, and the junction held 13 bases outside the gene matches. Germline V gives CDR1 SGHNT, CDR2 YYREEE (reference sequence). The CDR3 has 17 amino acids. The PCR had 60 Vbeta and 13 Jbeta primers. Assay: immunoSEQ multiplex PCR; the TCRdb copy retains only in-frame clones and omits some. The table shows around 190,000 clones, with around four fifths occurring only once. The gene calls are TRBV5-4 and TRBJ1-3; 7 bases line up with TRBD1. The sequence was collected from a man aged 40-55 years in good health and CMV-seropositive. The source material was PBMCs. The CDR3 here is CASSLGTDGLGGNTIYF. The CDR3, as DNA: TGTGCCAGCAGCCTCGGGACAGACGGCTTGGGTGGAAACACCATATATTTT.